These T cell receptor beta chains were read from a single sample in a study of blood T cell repertoires in COVID-19. Profiling relied on immunoSEQ multiplex PCR, and the TCRdb table lists in-frame clones only, not all of them. This table has 85,000 to 120,000 clones, more than 90% appearing once. The material sequenced was peripheral blood. All receptors come from a woman aged 50 to 60 with COVID-19, enrolled during active disease. The CDR3 runs from the conserved cysteine through the conserved F or W. The D gene is left open where the match is weak.

v_call	d_call	j_call	cdr3_aa
TRBV19	-	TRBJ2-5	CASSITSGARYQETQYF
TRBV7-9	TRBD1	TRBJ1-4	CASGGRGSNEKLFF
TRBV6-2/TRBV6-3	TRBD2	TRBJ2-7	CASSYFGLAGNYEQYF
TRBV24-1	TRBD1	TRBJ1-2	CATSDSDASGTDSGYTF
TRBV2	-	TRBJ1-3	CASSVRGDGNTIYF
TRBV9	TRBD1	TRBJ2-1	CASSVDPIGTGVRNEQFF
TRBV5-8	-	TRBJ2-4	CASSPQIGIKNIQYF
TRBV4-3	-	TRBJ1-2	CASSPTLGGHRYGYTF
TRBV19	-	TRBJ2-6	CASSPRTNQANVLTF
TRBV9	TRBD1	TRBJ2-5	CASSVGTDRETQYF
TRBV2	TRBD2	TRBJ2-3	CASSRTSGGVRIQDTQYF
TRBV11-2	-	TRBJ1-3	CASSSTGPSGNTIYF
TRBV18	-	TRBJ2-2	CASSPTDTGELFF
TRBV5-4	-	TRBJ1-4	CASSLGAVGEKLFF
TRBV19	TRBD1	TRBJ2-7	CASSILAGGYEQYF
TRBV10-2	-	TRBJ1-2	CASSERGYNGYTF
TRBV7-2	TRBD2	TRBJ2-3	CASSTRTSGGGTDTQYF
TRBV27	TRBD1	TRBJ1-5	CASIEKPGQAVMPQHF
TRBV19	-	TRBJ2-7	CASSIDTAGDSEQYF
TRBV4-1	-	TRBJ2-1	CASSQDLRWEQFF
TRBV5-4	-	TRBJ2-7	CASTSTGSLEQYF
TRBV6-5	TRBD1	TRBJ1-1	CASMGQGNTEAFF
TRBV7-9	TRBD1	TRBJ2-1	CASSSGQGGYNEQFF
TRBV30	-	TRBJ1-2	CAWRGARGAYYGYTF
TRBV19	-	TRBJ1-6	CASSIRGRPLHF
TRBV27	TRBD2	TRBJ2-1	CASRTSGGGPYNEQFF
TRBV6-5	-	TRBJ2-3	CASNRVGAGTQYF
TRBV6-5	TRBD2	TRBJ2-1	CASSYSRLAGINEQFF
TRBV13	-	TRBJ1-6	CASSLGQRLSYSPLHF
TRBV19	-	TRBJ1-3	CAVPGGRNTIYF
TRBV21-1	-	TRBJ2-5	CASSNDPSGGTQETQYF
TRBV7-6	-	TRBJ1-1	CASSSEARTDTEAFF
TRBV14	-	TRBJ1-6	CASSQEGPSMNSPLHF
TRBV5-8	-	TRBJ1-2	CASSLAGGYTF
TRBV11-3	TRBD1	TRBJ1-2	CASSLRTGWYGYTF
TRBV27	-	TRBJ1-2	CASSRTRGANYGYTF